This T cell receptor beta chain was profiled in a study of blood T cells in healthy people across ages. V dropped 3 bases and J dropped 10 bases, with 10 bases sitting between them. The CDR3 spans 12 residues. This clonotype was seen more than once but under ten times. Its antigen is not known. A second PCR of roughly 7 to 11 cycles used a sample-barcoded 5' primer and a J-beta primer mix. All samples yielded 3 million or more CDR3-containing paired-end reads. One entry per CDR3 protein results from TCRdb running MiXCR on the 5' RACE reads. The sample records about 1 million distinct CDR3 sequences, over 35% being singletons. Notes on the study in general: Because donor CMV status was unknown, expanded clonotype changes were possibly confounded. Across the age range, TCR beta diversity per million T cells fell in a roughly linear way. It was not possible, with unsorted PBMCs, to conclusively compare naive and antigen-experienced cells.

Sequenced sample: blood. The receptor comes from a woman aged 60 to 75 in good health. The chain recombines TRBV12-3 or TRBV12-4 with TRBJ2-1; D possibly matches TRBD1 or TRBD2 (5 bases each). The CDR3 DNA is TGTGCCAGCAGTTTTGGGGGTAGAGAGCAGTTCTTC. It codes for CASSFGGREQFF.